These T cell receptor beta chains were read from a single sample in a study of cytomegalovirus exposure and HLA in healthy donors. Only in-frame clones appear in the TCRdb table, and some are missing; sequencing was by immunoSEQ multiplex PCR. The data contain 150,000 or so clones, roughly 70% of them seen just once; the ten biggest clones take up approximately 1.4%. The source material was PBMCs. These receptors came from a girl aged 5 to 17 in good health and CMV-seronegative. Each CDR3 is given with its conserved first and last residue. A D gene is named only where the DNA matches it firmly. Clone size appears in some rows only: once, few, many, or a class for an expanded clone.

size	D	V	J	DNA	CDR3
.	.	TRBV6-5	TRBJ2-1	TGTGCCAGCCGAAACGGGGGCGGGGGCGATGAGCAGTTCTTC	CASRNGGGGDEQFF
.	TRBD2	TRBV10-3	TRBJ2-3	TGTGCCATCAGTGAGACTTTGACTAGCGGGGGGGCAGATACGCAGTATTTT	CAISETLTSGGADTQYF
.	TRBD1	TRBV9	TRBJ1-3	TGTGCCAGCACCTCTTCAGGGGGCACTGGAAACACCATATATTTT	CASTSSGGTGNTIYF
.	TRBD2	TRBV11-2	TRBJ2-7	TGTGCCAGCAGCGCGGGACTAGCATCCTACGAGCAGTACTTC	CASSAGLASYEQYF
once	.	TRBV6-1	TRBJ2-1	TGTGCCAGCAGTGAAGCGGGCGGGGGCAGGTACAATGAGCAGTTCTTC	CASSEAGGGRYNEQFF
.	TRBD1	TRBV7-9	TRBJ1-6	TGTGCCAGCAGCGGGCCCGGGACAGGGCAGGCACCCCTCCACTTT	CASSGPGTGQAPLHF
.	TRBD2	TRBV7-3	TRBJ2-7	TGTGCCAGCAGCCTCATAGCGGGGGGCCGGGGCGAGCAGTACTTC	CASSLIAGGRGEQYF
.	.	TRBV9	TRBJ1-4	TGTGCCAGCAGCGTTACGCAAGGGGGTGAAAAACTGTTTTTT	CASSVTQGGEKLFF
few	TRBD1	TRBV27	TRBJ1-1	TGTGCCAGCAGTTTACGAGGACAGGGGTTGAACACTGAAGCTTTCTTT	CASSLRGQGLNTEAFF
.	TRBD1	TRBV5-1	TRBJ2-7	TGCGCCAGCAGCTTGGTACAGGGGGCCGATCCCTACGAGCAGTACTTC	CASSLVQGADPYEQYF
.	TRBD1	TRBV28	TRBJ1-5	TGTGCCAGCAGTGAGGTTCCAGGGGGCAGTCAGCCCCAGCATTTT	CASSEVPGGSQPQHF
.	.	TRBV2	TRBJ2-7	TGTGCAAGTCAGGGGCAGAGCTCCTACGAGCAGTACTTC	CASQGQSSYEQYF
.	.	TRBV14	TRBJ2-3	TGTGCCAGCAGGGCTACGGGGGACCCCGATTACACAGATACGCAGTATTTT	CASRATGDPDYTDTQYF